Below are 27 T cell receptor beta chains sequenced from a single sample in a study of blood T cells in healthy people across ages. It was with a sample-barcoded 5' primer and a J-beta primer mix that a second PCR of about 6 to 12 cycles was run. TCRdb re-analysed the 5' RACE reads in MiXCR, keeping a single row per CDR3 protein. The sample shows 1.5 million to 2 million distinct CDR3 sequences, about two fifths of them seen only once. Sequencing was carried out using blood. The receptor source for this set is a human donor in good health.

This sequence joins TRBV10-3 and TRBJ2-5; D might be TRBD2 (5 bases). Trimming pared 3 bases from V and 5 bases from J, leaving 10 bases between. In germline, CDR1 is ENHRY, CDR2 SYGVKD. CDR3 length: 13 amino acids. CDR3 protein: CAISEVRAETQYF. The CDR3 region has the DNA TGTGCCATCAGTGAAGTGCGGGCGGAGACCCAGTACTTC.

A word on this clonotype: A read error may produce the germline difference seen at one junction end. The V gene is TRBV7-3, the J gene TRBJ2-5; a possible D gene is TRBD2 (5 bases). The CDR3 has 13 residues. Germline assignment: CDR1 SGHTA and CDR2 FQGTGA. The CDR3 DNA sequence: TGTGCCAGCAGCTTACAATGGGGAGAGACCCGGTACTTC. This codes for CASSLQWGETRYF.

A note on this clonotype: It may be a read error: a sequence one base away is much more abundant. The CDR3 bases are TGTGCCAGCAGTACAGCCCCCCTCAACTATGGCCACACCTTC. Amino acid sequence: CASSTAPLNYGHTF. The chain couples TRBV27 to TRBJ1-2, with D uncertain. The CDR3 spans 14 residues. Germline V gene lookup returns CDR1 MNHEY and CDR2 SMNVEV (reference sequence).

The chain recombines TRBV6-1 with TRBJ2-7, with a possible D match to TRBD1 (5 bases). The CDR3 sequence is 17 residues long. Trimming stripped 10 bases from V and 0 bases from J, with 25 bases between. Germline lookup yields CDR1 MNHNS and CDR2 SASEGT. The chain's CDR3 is CATWGWGYGSSSYEQYF. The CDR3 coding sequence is TGTGCCACGTGGGGCTGGGGTTACGGGTCCAGCTCCTACGAGCAGTACTTC.

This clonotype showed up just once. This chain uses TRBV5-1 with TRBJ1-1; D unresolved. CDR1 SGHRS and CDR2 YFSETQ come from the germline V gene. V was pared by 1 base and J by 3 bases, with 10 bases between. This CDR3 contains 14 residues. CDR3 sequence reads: CASSLSPWDTEAFF. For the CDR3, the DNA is TGCGCCAGCAGCTTGTCGCCCTGGGACACTGAAGCTTTCTTT.

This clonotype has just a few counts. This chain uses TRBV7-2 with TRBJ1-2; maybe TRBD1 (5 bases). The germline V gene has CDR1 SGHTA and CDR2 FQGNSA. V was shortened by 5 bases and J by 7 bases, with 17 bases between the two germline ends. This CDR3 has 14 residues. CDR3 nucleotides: TGTGCCAGCAGCCCCGTTTGGAGGGGTGGTGGCTACACCTTC. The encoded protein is CASSPVWRGGGYTF.

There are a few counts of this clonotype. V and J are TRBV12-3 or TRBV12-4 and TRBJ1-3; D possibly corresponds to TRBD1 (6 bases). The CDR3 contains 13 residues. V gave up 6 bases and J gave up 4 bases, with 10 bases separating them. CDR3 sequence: CASSRDTGNTIYF. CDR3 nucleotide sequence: TGTGCCAGCAGCCGGGACACCGGAAACACCATATATTTT.

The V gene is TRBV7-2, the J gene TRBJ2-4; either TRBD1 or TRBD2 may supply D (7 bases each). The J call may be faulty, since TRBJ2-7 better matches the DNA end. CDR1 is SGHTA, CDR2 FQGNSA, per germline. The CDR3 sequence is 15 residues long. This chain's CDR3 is CASSLNRGGTYEQYF. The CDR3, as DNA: TGTGCCAGCAGCCTAAACAGGGGAGGGACCTACGAGCAGTACTTC.

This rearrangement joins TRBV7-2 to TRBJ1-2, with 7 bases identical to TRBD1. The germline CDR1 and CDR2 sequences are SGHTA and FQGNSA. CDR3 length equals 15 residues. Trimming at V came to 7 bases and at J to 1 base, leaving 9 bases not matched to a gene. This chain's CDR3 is CASTIGTAINYGYTF. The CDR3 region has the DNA TGTGCCAGCACAATAGGGACAGCTATTAACTATGGCTACACCTTC.

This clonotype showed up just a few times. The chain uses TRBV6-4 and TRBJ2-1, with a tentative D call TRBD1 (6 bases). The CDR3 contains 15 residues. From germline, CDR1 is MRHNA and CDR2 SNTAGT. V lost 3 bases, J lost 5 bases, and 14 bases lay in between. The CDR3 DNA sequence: TGTGCCAGCAGTGAAGAACAGGGAGACGACAATGAGCAGTTCTTC. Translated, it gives CASSEEQGDDNEQFF.

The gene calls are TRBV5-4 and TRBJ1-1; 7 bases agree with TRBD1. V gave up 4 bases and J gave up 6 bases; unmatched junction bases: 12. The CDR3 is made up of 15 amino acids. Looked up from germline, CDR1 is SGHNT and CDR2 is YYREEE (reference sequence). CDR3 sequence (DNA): TGTGCCAGCAGCCAAGACAGGGTCTACTCTTCTGAAGCTTTCTTT. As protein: CASSQDRVYSSEAFF.

The CDR3 nucleotides read TGTGCCAGCAGCCTGGATAATTATGAGACCCAGTACTTC. Its protein is CASSLDNYETQYF. The chain is built from TRBV5-4 and TRBJ2-5, with D unresolved. The V gene lost 4 bases and the J gene lost 5 bases, with 12 bases spanning the gap. Germline lookup yields CDR1 SGHNT and CDR2 YYREEE (reference sequence). The CDR3 is 13 amino acids.

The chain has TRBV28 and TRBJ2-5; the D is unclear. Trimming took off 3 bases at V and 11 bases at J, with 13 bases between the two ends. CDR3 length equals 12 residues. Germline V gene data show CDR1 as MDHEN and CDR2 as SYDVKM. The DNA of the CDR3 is TGTGCCAGCAGTTTGGCGGTGGGGAAGCAGTACTTC. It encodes CASSLAVGKQYF.

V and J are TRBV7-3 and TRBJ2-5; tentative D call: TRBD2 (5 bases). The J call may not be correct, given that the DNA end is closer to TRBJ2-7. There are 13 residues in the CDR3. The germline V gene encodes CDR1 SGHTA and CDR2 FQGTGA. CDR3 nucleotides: TGTGCCAGCAGCTTAAACGGCGGGCCCGAGCAGTACTTC. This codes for CASSLNGGPEQYF.

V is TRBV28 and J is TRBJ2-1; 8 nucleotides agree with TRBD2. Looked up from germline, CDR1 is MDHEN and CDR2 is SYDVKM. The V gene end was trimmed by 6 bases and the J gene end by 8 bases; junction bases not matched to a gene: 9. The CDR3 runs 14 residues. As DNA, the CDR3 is TGTGCCAGCAGCCCCGGGGGGGGAGCGGATGAGCAGTTCTTC. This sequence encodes CASSPGGGADEQFF.

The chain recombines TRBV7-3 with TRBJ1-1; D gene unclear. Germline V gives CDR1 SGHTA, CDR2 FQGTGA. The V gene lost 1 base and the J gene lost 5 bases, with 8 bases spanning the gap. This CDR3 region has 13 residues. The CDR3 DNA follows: TGTGCCAGCAGCTTAAATTTCGGGACTGAAGCTTTCTTT. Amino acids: CASSLNFGTEAFF. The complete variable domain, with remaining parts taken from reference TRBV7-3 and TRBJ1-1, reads GAGVSQTPSNKVTEKGKYVELRCDPISGHTALYWYRQSLGQGPEFLIYFQGTGAADDSGLPNDRFFAVRPEGSVSTLKIQRTERGDSAVYLCASSLNFGTEAFFGQGTRLTVV.

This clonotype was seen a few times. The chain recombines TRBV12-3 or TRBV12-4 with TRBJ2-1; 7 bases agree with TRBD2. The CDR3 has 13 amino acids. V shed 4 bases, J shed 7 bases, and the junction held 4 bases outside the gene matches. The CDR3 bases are TGTGCCAGCAGTTCCGGGACTATGAATGAGCAGTTCTTC. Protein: CASSSGTMNEQFF.

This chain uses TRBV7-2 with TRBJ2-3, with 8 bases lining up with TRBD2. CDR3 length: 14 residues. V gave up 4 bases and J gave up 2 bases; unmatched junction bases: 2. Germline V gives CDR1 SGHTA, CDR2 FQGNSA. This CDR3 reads CASSWGLVTDTQYF. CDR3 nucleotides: TGTGCCAGCAGCTGGGGACTAGTCACAGATACGCAGTATTTT.

CDR3 protein: CASTMTISYNEQFF. CDR3 sequence (DNA): TGTGCCAGCACTATGACTATCTCCTACAATGAGCAGTTCTTC. The chain joins TRBV6-2 or TRBV6-3 to TRBJ2-1, with D possibly matching TRBD2 (5 bases). Germline CDR1 is MNHEY and CDR2 is SVGEGT. There are 14 residues in the CDR3. Deletions cut 7 bases from V and 0 bases from J, with 10 bases between.

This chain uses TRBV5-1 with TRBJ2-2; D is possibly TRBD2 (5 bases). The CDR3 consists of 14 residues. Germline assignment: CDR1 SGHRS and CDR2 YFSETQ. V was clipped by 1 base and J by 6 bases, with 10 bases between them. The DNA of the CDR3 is TGCGCCAGCAGCTTGAATCCCGGGGCCGGGGAGCTGTTTTTT. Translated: CASSLNPGAGELFF.

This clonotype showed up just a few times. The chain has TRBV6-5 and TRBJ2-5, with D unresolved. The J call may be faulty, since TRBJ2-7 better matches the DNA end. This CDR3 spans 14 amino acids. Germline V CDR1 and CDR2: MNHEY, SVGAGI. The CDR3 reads CASSYSRLVREQYF. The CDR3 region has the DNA TGTGCCAGCAGTTACTCGAGGCTAGTGCGCGAGCAGTACTTC.

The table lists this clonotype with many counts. CDR3 sequence reads: CASSLSLSNYGYTF. The CDR3 coding sequence is TGTGCCAGCAGCTTATCCCTTTCAAACTATGGCTACACCTTC. The chain links TRBV7-2 to TRBJ1-2; D unresolved. The CDR3 covers 14 residues. Trimming left V 2 bases short and J 2 bases short, with 9 bases between. Germline V CDR1 and CDR2: SGHTA, FQGNSA.

The CDR3 loop reads CASSQSLRHWNTEAFF. In DNA form, the CDR3 reads TGTGCCAGCAGCCAATCGCTGCGACACTGGAACACTGAAGCTTTCTTT. V and J are TRBV3-1 and TRBJ1-1; D unresolved. Germline V gene lookup returns CDR1 LGHDT and CDR2 YNNKEL (reference sequence). The CDR3 has 16 residues. Trimming removed 2 bases from V and 1 base from J, with 14 bases in between.

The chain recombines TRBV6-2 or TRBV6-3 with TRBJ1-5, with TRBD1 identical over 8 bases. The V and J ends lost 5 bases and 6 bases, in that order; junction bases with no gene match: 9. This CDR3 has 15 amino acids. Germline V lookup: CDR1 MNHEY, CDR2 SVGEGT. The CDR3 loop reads CASSDRGRVFQPQHF. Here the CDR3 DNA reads TGTGCCAGCAGTGACAGGGGTAGGGTCTTTCAGCCCCAGCATTTT.

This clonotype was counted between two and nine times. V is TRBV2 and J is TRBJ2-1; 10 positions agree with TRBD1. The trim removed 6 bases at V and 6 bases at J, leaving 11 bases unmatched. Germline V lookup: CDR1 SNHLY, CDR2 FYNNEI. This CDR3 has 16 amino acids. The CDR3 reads CASRSRDRGRGNEQFF. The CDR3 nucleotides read TGTGCCAGCAGGAGCCGGGACAGGGGACGGGGCAATGAGCAGTTCTTC.

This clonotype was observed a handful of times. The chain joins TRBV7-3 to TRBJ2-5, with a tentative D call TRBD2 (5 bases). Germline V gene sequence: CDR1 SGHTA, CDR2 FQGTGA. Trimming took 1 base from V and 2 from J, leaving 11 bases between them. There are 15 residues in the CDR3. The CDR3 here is CASSLNGLIQETQYF. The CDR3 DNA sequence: TGTGCCAGCAGCTTAAACGGACTCATACAAGAGACCCAGTACTTC.

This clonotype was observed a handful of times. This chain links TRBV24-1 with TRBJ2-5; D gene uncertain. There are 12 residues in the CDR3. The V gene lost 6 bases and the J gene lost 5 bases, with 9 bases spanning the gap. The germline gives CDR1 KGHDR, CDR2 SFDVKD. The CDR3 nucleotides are TGTGCCACCAGTCCGGACGGTGAGACCCAGTACTTC. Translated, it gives CATSPDGETQYF.